This TCR beta chain was recorded in a study of blood T cell repertoires in COVID-19 (TCRdb year 2020). For context, the study as a whole: Collaborator samples came from the United States, Italy and Spain and covered acute and convalescent phases of COVID-19. The prospective study material was composed of cDNA or gDNA derived from T cells, B-cell-depleted T cells, or PBMCs. Deeply sampled blood TCRbeta repertoires from subjects exposed to, actively infected with, or recovered from COVID-19 were included in the dataset. The repertoires were released in a freely available public database intended as a resource for research on the immune response to SARS-CoV-2. The samples were drawn from the first 160 participants of the ongoing ImmuneRACE study and from 1,254 subjects provided by 6 global collaborators. Nearly every sample came with metadata listing a de-identified subject ID, COVID-19 status, age in years and sex. Where HLA class I and class II types were available, the types were taken from metadata supplied by the sample provider, not from assay-based typing.

The trim is 10 bases for V and 6 bases for J, with a gap of 21 bases between the germline ends. CDR1 and CDR2 (ENHRY, SYGVKD) derive from the germline V gene. Its CDR3 holds 14 amino acids, cysteine through phenylalanine. CDR3 DNA is the only sequence kept; it has 42 bases, read in frame from the first base. TCRbeta CDR3 regions were amplified from genomic DNA by means of the immunoSEQ Assay, a bias-controlled multiplex PCR. On the study's bioinformatics: Nucleated cell counts per sample were estimated from amplification of reference gene primers within the assay. Sequence reads were collapsed and filtered to measure the absolute abundance of every unique TCRbeta CDR3 rearrangement. For each sample, productive Simpson clonality was calculated as the square root of Simpson's diversity index across productive rearrangements. TCRdb stores this immuneACCESS table with in-frame sequences only. Part of the clones is absent; in the studies checked, under half of the shortfall reflects unresolved V genes, and no reason is known for the rest. For V, J and clone size, that table is used; D and trimming come from the DNA. Here the sample has 110,000 to 150,000 clones; 84% occur a single time. 10% of the sample goes to the ten largest clones.

With regard to this clone: Which antigen it targets is not known. One base away there is no much larger clone; base qualities are not given.

Whole blood was collected in K2EDTA tubes by collaborating institutions according to the institutions' own protocols. Collaborator samples were shipped for TCRbeta analysis as frozen whole blood, isolated PBMCs, or DNA extracted from either sample type. Study-wide conclusions, independent of this receptor: The amount of clinical and demographic metadata varied by source and participant and was provided uncurated.

The clonotype comes from a man in his 60s with active or convalescent COVID-19. The sample was peripheral blood. This receptor chain uses TRBV10-3 and TRBJ1-2; matching of 6 bases hints at TRBD1 as the D gene. At the DNA level, the sequence is TGTGCCACGAAGTCGGTACAGGGTATAAATGGCTACACCTTC. Its amino acids are CATKSVQGINGYTF.